Listed below are T cell receptor beta chains from one sample, sequenced in a study of T cell repertoires in cytomegalovirus infection. Each CDR3 protein gets one entry after TCRdb re-called the reads with MiXCR. The sample has over 200,000 distinct CDR3 sequences, around 13% seen once. Sequenced input: PBMCs. The receptors derive from a human donor in good health (CMV status not recorded). Some clones in this sample may be carry-over from other donors' samples. Each CDR3 is given with its conserved first and last residue. A D gene is named only where the DNA matches it firmly. For some rows the clone size is stated as once, few or many, or as a class when expanded; others skip it.

>TRBJ2-1|TRBV2|few|TRBD2
TGTGCCAGCAGGCGGGAGGGCCCGGATGAGCAGTTCTTC
CASRREGPDEQFF
>TRBJ2-7|TRBV28|many|-
TGTGCCAGCAGTGACTACCCAGGGGCCAACGAGCAGTACTTC
CASSDYPGANEQYF
>TRBJ1-2|TRBV5-8|many|-
TGTGCCAGCAGCTTGGATGGCCCTGGCTACACCTTC
CASSLDGPGYTF
>TRBJ1-2|TRBV6-2/TRBV6-3|-|TRBD1
TGTGCCAGCAGAAGACCGGGACAGAGAGGGACCTTC
CASRRPGQRGTF
>TRBJ2-1|TRBV4-1|-|TRBD2
TGCGCCAGCAGCCAAGAAGGGCGGGGGGGCAATGAGCAGTTCTTC
CASSQEGRGGNEQFF
>TRBJ2-2|TRBV6-4|many|-
TGTGCCAGCAGTGACTACTACACCGGGGAGCTGTTTTTT
CASSDYYTGELFF
>TRBJ2-7|TRBV6-1|-|TRBD1
TGTGCCAGCAGTAAAGACAGGGTTTCCTACGAGCAGTACTTC
CASSKDRVSYEQYF
>TRBJ2-5|TRBV6-2/TRBV6-3|few|-
TGTGCCAGCGGGGGGCCTCGACGGGTAGGTCAAGAGACCCAGTACTTC
CASGGPRRVGQETQYF
>TRBJ2-3|TRBV6-2/TRBV6-3|few|-
TGTGCCAGCAGCAACGAGAGGGACCGTACAGATACGCAGTATTTT
CASSNERDRTDTQYF
>TRBJ1-4|TRBV6-1|few|-
TGTGCCAGCAGTTCGAATGAAAAACTGTTTTTT
CASSSNEKLFF
>TRBJ2-7|TRBV5-1|few|-
TGCGCCAGCAGGTTCCGGGAAACCTACGAGCAGTACTTC
CASRFRETYEQYF
>TRBJ1-6|TRBV20-1|many|TRBD1
TGCAGTGCTAGCGAGGGGGCTGCTGATAATTCACCCCTCCACTTT
CSASEGAADNSPLHF
>TRBJ1-1|TRBV4-3|few|TRBD1
TGCGCCAGCAGCCTACGACAGGGGGCCCCTGAAGCTTTCTTT
CASSLRQGAPEAFF
>TRBJ1-2|TRBV7-2|many|TRBD1
TGTGCCAGCAGCTTAGTGAGACAGGGGAGTGGCTACACCTTC
CASSLVRQGSGYTF
>TRBJ2-5|TRBV15|few|-
TGTGCCACCGGGTTCTTTGGGGGAGAAGAGACCCAGTACTTC
CATGFFGGEETQYF
>TRBJ1-1|TRBV6-6|-|TRBD1
TGTGCCAGCAGGGAATCAGGGGGTTTCACTGAAGCTTTCTTT
CASRESGGFTEAFF
>TRBJ1-5|TRBV7-2|-|-
TGTGTCAGCAGCTTGTCGGGGGCCAGCAATCAGCCCCAGCATTTT
CVSSLSGASNQPQHF
>TRBJ1-5|TRBV12-3/TRBV12-4|-|TRBD1
TGTGCCAGCAGTTGGGAGGGGGCTGGACAGCCCCAGCATTTT
CASSWEGAGQPQHF
>TRBJ1-1|TRBV11-2|few|-
TGTGCCAGCAGCTTTATTGACAGGACCACTGAAGCTTTCTTT
CASSFIDRTTEAFF
>TRBJ2-5|TRBV7-9|many|TRBD1
TGTGCCAGCGTACAGGGGTCCCTCATGGAGACCCAGTACTTC
CASVQGSLMETQYF
>TRBJ2-1|TRBV7-8|many|-
TGTGCCAGCAGCTTAGCGGCAGGCGGGACTTCTAAGGGTGAGCAGTTCTTC
CASSLAAGGTSKGEQFF
>TRBJ2-2|TRBV28|many|TRBD2
TGTGCCAGCAGTTTGGGGACTTCTACGTCACTAGCGGGGACGAACACCGGGGAGCTGTTTTTT
CASSLGTSTSLAGTNTGELFF
>TRBJ2-5|TRBV7-9|many|TRBD2
TGTGCCAGCAGCCCCTTCAATCTAGCGGGAGGTGAGACCCAGTACTTC
CASSPFNLAGGETQYF
>TRBJ2-7|TRBV10-3|few|TRBD1
TGTGCCATCAGTTGGGGACAGGGAGGTTACGAGCAGTACTTC
CAISWGQGGYEQYF
>TRBJ1-1|TRBV19|few|-
TGTGCCAGTAGTATCGGGCAGGGAACCATGAACACTGAAGCTTTCTTT
CASSIGQGTMNTEAFF
>TRBJ2-7|TRBV29-1|-|TRBD2
TGCAGCGTTGTGGTGACCGGGAGGAGCTCCTACGAGCAGTACTTC
CSVVVTGRSSYEQYF
>TRBJ1-6|TRBV7-2|many|-
TGTGCCAGCAGCCTACGACAGGATTCACCCCTCCACTTT
CASSLRQDSPLHF
>TRBJ2-1|TRBV4-2|many|TRBD2
TGTGCCAGCAGCCAACTTGGGACTAGCGCCAATGAGCAGTTCTTC
CASSQLGTSANEQFF
>TRBJ1-2|TRBV29-1|-|-
TGCAGCGTCACCGGGGATCATGGCTACACCTTC
CSVTGDHGYTF
>TRBJ1-5|TRBV5-1|few|-
TGCGCCAGCAGCTCCGGGGACCCCAATCAGCCCCAGCATTTT
CASSSGDPNQPQHF
>TRBJ2-1|TRBV29-1|many|-
TGCAGCGTTGCCGGGACCTACAATGAGCAGTTCTTC
CSVAGTYNEQFF
>TRBJ1-3|TRBV28|many|-
TGTGCCAGCGGGGTCGGGGGGCGTCGGTTAAACACCATATATTTT
CASGVGGRRLNTIYF
>TRBJ2-1|TRBV15|few|-
TGTGCCACCAGCAGAGTGGGGGAGACCCACAATGAGCAGTTCTTC
CATSRVGETHNEQFF
>TRBJ2-1|TRBV5-5|few|TRBD1
TGTGCCAGCAGCTTTCGGACAGGGAATTACAATGAGCAGTTCTTC
CASSFRTGNYNEQFF
>TRBJ2-5|TRBV7-2|many|-
TGTGCCAGCAGCTTAGGGGCGAGTCAAGAGACCCAGTACTTC
CASSLGASQETQYF
>TRBJ2-3|TRBV27|many|TRBD2
TGTGCCAGCAGTATCTGGACTAGCGGGACAGATACGCAGTATTTT
CASSIWTSGTDTQYF
>TRBJ1-1|TRBV6-2/TRBV6-3|few|-
TGTGCCAGCAGTTATCTGGGGACGAACACTGAAGCTTTCTTT
CASSYLGTNTEAFF
>TRBJ1-2|TRBV7-9|-|-
TGTGCCAGCAGCTTATCCGGGCTCAATGGCTACACCTTC
CASSLSGLNGYTF
>TRBJ1-1|TRBV19|-|-
TGTGCCAGTAGTGCCTCGGGCAGGGGGAACACTGAAGCTTTCTTT
CASSASGRGNTEAFF
>TRBJ2-3|TRBV5-1|-|-
TGCGCCAGCAGCTTGGCATTTGGGGGTACCCACACAGATACGCAGTATTTT
CASSLAFGGTHTDTQYF
>TRBJ2-7|TRBV28|-|-
TGTGCCAGCAGCTTCCGGATGACTCTCGCCTACGAGCAGTACTTC
CASSFRMTLAYEQYF
>TRBJ2-5|TRBV7-3|many|-
TGTGCCAGCAGCTCCGGGCAAGGGGAAGAGACCCAGTACTTC
CASSSGQGEETQYF
>TRBJ2-7|TRBV9|few|TRBD2
TGTGCCAGCAGCCCCCGAGCTAGCGGGAGGGCCGTCGAGCAGTACTTC
CASSPRASGRAVEQYF
>TRBJ2-7|TRBV29-1|-|-
TGCAGCGTTGAGGGAGCAGCAACCTACGAGCAGTACTTC
CSVEGAATYEQYF
>TRBJ2-5|TRBV20-1|many|-
TGCAGTGCTAGGGGTAGCGGCTCGGAGACCCAGTACTTC
CSARGSGSETQYF
>TRBJ1-1|TRBV25-1|-|-
TGTGCCAGCAGTCTTACTCCAGGGTTTACCACTGAAGCTTTCTTT
CASSLTPGFTTEAFF